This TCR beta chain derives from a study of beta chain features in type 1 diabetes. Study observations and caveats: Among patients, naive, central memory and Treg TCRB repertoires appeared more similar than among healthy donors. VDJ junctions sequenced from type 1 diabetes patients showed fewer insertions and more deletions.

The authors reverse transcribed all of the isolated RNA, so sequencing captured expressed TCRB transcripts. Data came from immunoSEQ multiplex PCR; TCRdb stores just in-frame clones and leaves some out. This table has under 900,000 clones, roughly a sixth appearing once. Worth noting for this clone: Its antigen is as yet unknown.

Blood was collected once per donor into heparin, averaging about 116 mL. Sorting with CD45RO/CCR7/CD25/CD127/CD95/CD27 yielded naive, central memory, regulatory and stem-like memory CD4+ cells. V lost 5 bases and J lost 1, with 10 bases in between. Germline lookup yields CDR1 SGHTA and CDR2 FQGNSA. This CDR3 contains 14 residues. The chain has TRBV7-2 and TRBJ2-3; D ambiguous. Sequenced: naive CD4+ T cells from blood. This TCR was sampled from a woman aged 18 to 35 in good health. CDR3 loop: CASSPAHGTDTQYF. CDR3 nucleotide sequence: TGTGCCAGCAGCCCGGCCCATGGCACAGATACGCAGTATTTT.